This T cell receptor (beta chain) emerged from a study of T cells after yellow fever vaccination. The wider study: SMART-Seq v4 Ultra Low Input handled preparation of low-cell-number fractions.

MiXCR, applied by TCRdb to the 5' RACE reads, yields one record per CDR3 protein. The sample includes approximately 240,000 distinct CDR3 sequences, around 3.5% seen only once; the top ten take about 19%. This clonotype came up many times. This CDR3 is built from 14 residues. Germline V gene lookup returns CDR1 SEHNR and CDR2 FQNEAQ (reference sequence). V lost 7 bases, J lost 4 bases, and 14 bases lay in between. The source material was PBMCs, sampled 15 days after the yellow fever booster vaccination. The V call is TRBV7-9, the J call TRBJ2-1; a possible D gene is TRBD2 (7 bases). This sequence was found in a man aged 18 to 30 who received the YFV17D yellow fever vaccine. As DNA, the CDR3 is TGTGCCAGCACCCTGGGGGGGGCTTACAATGAGCAGTTCTTC. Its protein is CASTLGGAYNEQFF. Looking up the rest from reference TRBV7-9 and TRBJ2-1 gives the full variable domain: DTGVSQNPRHKITKRGQNVTFRCDPISEHNRLYWYRQTLGQGPEFLTYFQNEAQLEKSRLLSDRFSAERPKGSFSTLEIQRTEQGDSAMYLCASTLGGAYNEQFFGPGTRLTVL.